A single sample gave rise to the 10 T cell receptor beta chains below, sequenced in a study of shared clonotypes between healthy human individuals. Some clones are missing from TCRdb's copy, which holds only in-frame ones; the method was immunoSEQ multiplex PCR. The data show 300,000 to 400,000 clones, around 87% seen once. Source material: memory CD8+ T cells sorted from blood. The subset denotes: CD45RO+ cells pooled with CCR7-negative TemRA cells. Receptors originate from a man aged 18 to 29 in good health.

This clone was picked up one time. Other nucleotide sequences in the sample specify the same CDR3. The chain has TRBV27 and TRBJ2-7; perhaps D is TRBD1 or TRBD2 (5 bases each). With 5 bases removed from V and 5 bases from J, the gap between germline ends came to 7 bases. The germline V gene encodes CDR1 MNHEY and CDR2 SMNVEV (reference sequence). The CDR3 consists of 11 residues. In DNA, the CDR3 is TGTGCCAGCAGTCGAGGGGACGAGCAGTACTTC. Its translation: CASSRGDEQYF.

The chain combines TRBV4-1 with TRBJ2-1, with 9 bases aligning to TRBD2. CDR1 MGHRA and CDR2 YSYEKL come from the germline V gene. This CDR3 comprises 18 residues. J lost 3 bases, V lost 2 bases, and 11 bases had no gene match. CDR3 amino acids: CASSQRNSGRYNYNEQFF. CDR3 in DNA: TGCGCCAGCAGCCAAAGGAATAGCGGGAGATATAACTACAATGAGCAGTTCTTC.

The rearrangement uses TRBV5-4 and TRBJ2-7; 8 positions match TRBD2. In germline, CDR1 is SGHNT, CDR2 YYREEE (reference sequence). J was trimmed by 0 bases and V by 0 bases; bases with no gene match: 11. CDR3 length equals 18 residues. The CDR3 DNA sequence: TGTGCCAGCAGCTTGGGAGGTAGCGGGGAGTTAACCTCCTACGAGCAGTACTTC. It encodes CASSLGGSGELTSYEQYF.

The rearrangement links TRBV4-1 to TRBJ1-1; D might be TRBD1 (6 bases). From germline, CDR1 is MGHRA and CDR2 YSYEKL. Trimming shortened V by 8 bases and J by 1 base, and 17 bases separated the two germline ends. This CDR3 has 15 residues. In DNA form, the CDR3 reads TGCGCCAGCGGAATCACAGGGCGAGGGAACACTGAAGCTTTCTTT. Translation gives CASGITGRGNTEAFF.

This chain connects TRBV9 to TRBJ2-7; 7 nucleotides line up with TRBD2. This CDR3 spans 14 amino acids. Trimming took 2 bases from V and 2 from J; bases not matched to a gene: 4. Germline V CDR1 and CDR2: SGDLS, YYNGEE. CDR3 loop: CASSVRDYPYEQYF. For the CDR3, the DNA is TGTGCCAGCAGCGTGAGGGACTACCCCTACGAGCAGTACTTC.

This clone was seen just once. The rearrangement uses TRBV15 and TRBJ2-2; TRBD1 agrees at 8 bases. This CDR3 is built from 16 residues. V shed 2 bases and J 0 bases; nucleotides not matched to a gene: 2. The V gene's germline CDR1 is LNHNV and CDR2 YYDKDF (reference sequence). For the CDR3, the DNA is TGTGCCACCAGCAGACTGGACAGGGCGAACACCGGGGAGCTGTTTTTT. This gives the protein CATSRLDRANTGELFF.

This chain joins TRBV9 and TRBJ2-1; a possible D gene is TRBD1 (6 bases). Germline V CDR1 and CDR2: SGDLS, YYNGEE. Trimming removed 3 bases from V and 15 bases from J, with 16 bases in between. This CDR3 is 12 amino acids long. The CDR3: CASSGGLPAMFF. In DNA form, the CDR3 reads TGTGCCAGCAGCGGGGGGCTCCCAGCGATGTTCTTC.

The chain uses TRBV5-6 and TRBJ2-1; 7 positions match TRBD2. V gave up 3 bases and J gave up 13 bases; unmatched junction bases: 4. Germline-derived CDR1 and CDR2 are SGHDT and YYEEEE. This CDR3 comprises 11 residues. DNA of the CDR3: TGTGCCAGCAGCTCATCGGGGGGACAGTTCTTC. Its protein product is CASSSSGGQFF.

The chain couples TRBV27 to TRBJ2-3; 8 positions match TRBD2. The CDR3 contains 16 residues. Germline trimming cut 2 bases from V and 1 base from J; bases unmatched to any gene: 5. Germline V CDR1 and CDR2: MNHEY, SMNVEV (reference sequence). The CDR3 protein is CASSLGTSLGTDTQYF. In DNA, the CDR3 is TGTGCCAGCAGTTTAGGGACTAGTCTGGGCACAGATACGCAGTATTTT.

The genes are TRBV6-6 and TRBJ2-5, with D unclear. V was shortened by 7 bases and J by 2 bases, with 11 bases between the two germline ends. Germline-derived CDR1 and CDR2 are MNHNY and SVGAGI (reference sequence). This CDR3 comprises 13 residues. CDR3 sequence (DNA): TGTGCCAGCACCTCCCCTTTACAAGAGACCCAGTACTTC. It encodes CASTSPLQETQYF.